This TCR beta chain was found in a study of T cell repertoires in cytomegalovirus infection (dated by TCRdb to about 2019). A note on the overall study: Because public TCR beta signatures pointed to carriage of CMV infection together with the matching HLA type, the HLA type of each donor mattered for the analysis.

This clonotype was picked up many times. It has no known antigen specificity. Base qualities are not provided; no much larger clone lies one nucleotide away. The listed sequencing device is Illumina HiSeq 1500. Using fastp trimming at Q25 and MiXCR clonotype assembly, TCRdb reanalyzed the public sequencing data and kept in-frame beta chains. Every CDR3 protein is listed once, alongside the most common genes and DNA of its rows. For this sample the table gives some 320,000 distinct CDR3 sequences, of which more than 9% were detected only once. The biggest ten clones account for 4.3% of the sample. The V end loses 10 bases and the J end loses 2 bases, and a stretch of 14 bases separates them. Per the germline V gene (reference sequence), LNHDA is the CDR1 and SQIVND is the CDR2. The CDR3 measures 14 amino acids from cysteine to phenylalanine. Only the CDR3 DNA stays, 42 bases, in frame from base 1. Broad study findings and their caveats: Carriers of CMV infection plus the relevant HLA type were discriminated by the cumulative frequency of public TCR beta family members in the study cohort and in an independent 352-donor cohort. The ex vivo response was dominated by HLA-C-restricted CMV-specific TCR beta clonotypes, which also provided the single most frequent clonotype in two of eight donors.

Material: PBMCs. The clonotype comes from a human donor in good health (CMV status not recorded). Some clones in this sample may be carry-over from other donors' samples. Recombination linked TRBV19 to TRBJ2-2; TRBD1 is possibly the D segment (5 matching bases). The base sequence is TGTGCCACCGAGACAGTATTCAACACCGGGGAGCTGTTTTTT. Translated, it gives CATETVFNTGELFF.